In this sample, the clone carrying this TCR beta chain turned up a few times. At the DNA level, this CDR3 is encoded by other sequences in the same sample as well. There are 13 residues in the CDR3. Germline CDR1 SGHRS, CDR2 YFSETQ. Trimming left V 0 bases short and J 4 bases short, with 7 bases between. This entry is derived from a study of blood T cell repertoires in COVID-19. Profiled with immunoSEQ multiplex PCR; TCRdb holds only in-frame clones, not every one. The table includes some 270,000 clones, 70% to 90% detected once. The sample comprised peripheral blood. The chain carries TRBV5-1 and TRBJ1-2; D ambiguous. The sequence was obtained from a woman between 65 and 79 years old with acute or convalescent COVID-19. The CDR3 nucleotides are TGCGCCAGCAGCTTGGAGGCAGGCTATGGCTACACCTTC. Its translation is CASSLEAGYGYTF.